This T cell receptor (beta chain) was sequenced for a study of shared clonotypes between healthy human individuals. The CDR3 covers 15 residues. Germline loops: CDR1 MDHEN, CDR2 SYDVKM. V lost 3 bases to trimming and J lost 4 bases; unmatched junction nucleotides: 3. This table comes from immunoSEQ multiplex PCR, and its TCRdb copy is limited to in-frame clones, with some not included. The sample shows hundreds of thousands of clones, 96% of them seen only once. Naive CD8 cells were CD45RO-negative, positively selected for CCR7, excluding terminally differentiated effector memory CD45RA+ cells. The chain couples TRBV28 to TRBJ2-2; TRBD1 agrees at 9 bases. The source material was naive CD8+ T cells sorted from blood. This receptor was obtained from a young woman in good health. The CDR3 nucleotides are TGTGCCAGCAGTTTGGTGACAGGGGGCACCGGGGAGCTGTTTTTT. Translated, it gives CASSLVTGGTGELFF.